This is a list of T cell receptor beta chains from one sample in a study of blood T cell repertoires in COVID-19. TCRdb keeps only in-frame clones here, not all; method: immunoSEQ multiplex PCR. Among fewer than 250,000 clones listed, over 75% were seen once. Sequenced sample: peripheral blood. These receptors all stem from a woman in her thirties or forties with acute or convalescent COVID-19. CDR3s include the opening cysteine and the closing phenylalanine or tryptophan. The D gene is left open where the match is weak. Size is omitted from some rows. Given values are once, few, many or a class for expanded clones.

CDR3: CASSQDLVRGHGYTF
DNA: TGTGCCAGCAGCCAAGATCTCGTTCGAGGGCATGGCTACACCTTC
J: TRBJ1-2
D: NA
V: TRBV3-1/TRBV3-2
size: NA

CDR3: CASNQGNEQFF
DNA: TGTGCCAGTAATCAGGGTAATGAGCAGTTCTTC
J: TRBJ2-1
D: NA
V: TRBV19
size: NA

CDR3: CASSIRDRRTDTQYF
DNA: TGTGCCAGCTCGATACGGGACAGACGCACAGATACGCAGTATTTT
J: TRBJ2-3
D: TRBD1
V: TRBV2
size: NA

CDR3: CASSLSAGAGNTIYF
DNA: TGTGCCAGCAGCTTATCGGCGGGGGCTGGAAACACCATATATTTT
J: TRBJ1-3
D: NA
V: TRBV7-2
size: NA

CDR3: CASSALPGQREDLGEAFF
DNA: TGTGCCAGCAGCGCGCTCCCGGGACAGAGAGAGGACCTAGGTGAAGCTTTCTTT
J: TRBJ1-1
D: TRBD1
V: TRBV7-9
size: NA

CDR3: CASSPRGSRQYGYTF
DNA: TGTGCCAGTAGCCCGCGGGGCAGTAGACAATATGGCTACACCTTC
J: TRBJ1-2
D: NA
V: TRBV19
size: NA

CDR3: CASSPRTGESPLHF
DNA: TGCGCCAGCAGCCCTCGGACAGGGGAATCACCCCTCCACTTT
J: TRBJ1-6
D: TRBD1
V: TRBV4-1
size: NA

CDR3: CASSSRTSGGSSYNEQFF
DNA: TGTGCCAGCAGCTCCCGGACTAGCGGGGGTTCTTCCTACAATGAGCAGTTCTTC
J: TRBJ2-1
D: TRBD2
V: TRBV7-2
size: NA

CDR3: CASSLTSRGQETQYF
DNA: TGTGCCAGCAGCCTGACTAGCCGGGGACAAGAGACCCAGTACTTC
J: TRBJ2-5
D: TRBD2
V: TRBV5-4
size: NA

CDR3: CASSQNTGDYGYTF
DNA: TGTGCCAGCAGCCAGAATACAGGGGACTATGGCTACACCTTC
J: TRBJ1-2
D: TRBD1
V: TRBV7-9
size: NA

CDR3: CASSELHTTGELFF
DNA: TGTGCCAGCTCAGAACTGCATACTACCGGGGAGCTGTTTTTT
J: TRBJ2-2
D: NA
V: TRBV18
size: NA

CDR3: CATSDPEGGSDEQFF
DNA: TGTGCCACCAGTGATCCAGAAGGTGGGAGTGATGAGCAGTTCTTC
J: TRBJ2-1
D: NA
V: TRBV24-1
size: NA

CDR3: CASREGQGSVSNQPQHF
DNA: TGTGCCAGCAGAGAAGGTCAGGGGTCGGTGAGCAATCAGCCCCAGCATTTT
J: TRBJ1-5
D: NA
V: TRBV2
size: NA

CDR3: CASSATGTGNEKLFF
DNA: TGTGCCAGCAGTGCAACCGGGACAGGGAATGAAAAACTGTTTTTT
J: TRBJ1-4
D: TRBD1
V: TRBV6-4
size: NA

CDR3: CASSRDSGSF
DNA: TGTGCCAGCAGCCGGGACAGCGGGTCCTTC
J: TRBJ1-2
D: TRBD1
V: TRBV2
size: NA

CDR3: CASSLDSGGATDTQYF
DNA: TGTGCCAGCAGCTTAGATAGCGGGGGGGCCACAGATACGCAGTATTTT
J: TRBJ2-3
D: TRBD2
V: TRBV7-9
size: NA

CDR3: CASSSGLAGIRQETQYF
DNA: TGTGCCAGCAGTTCGGGACTAGCGGGGATCAGGCAAGAGACCCAGTACTTC
J: TRBJ2-5
D: TRBD2
V: TRBV7-2
size: NA

CDR3: CASRGTGRVEAFF
DNA: TGTGCCAGCAGAGGGACAGGGCGAGTTGAAGCTTTCTTT
J: TRBJ1-1
D: TRBD1
V: TRBV6-5
size: NA

CDR3: CASGTSGQETQYF
DNA: TGTGCCTCCGGGACTAGCGGGCAAGAGACCCAGTACTTC
J: TRBJ2-5
D: TRBD2
V: TRBV30
size: once

CDR3: CATSQGVNEQFF
DNA: TGTGCCACCAGTCAGGGGGTGAATGAGCAGTTCTTC
J: TRBJ2-1
D: TRBD1
V: TRBV24-1
size: NA

CDR3: CASSYAGLPEAFF
DNA: TGTGCCAGCAGCTACGCAGGGCTCCCTGAAGCTTTCTTT
J: TRBJ1-1
D: NA
V: TRBV2
size: NA

CDR3: CASSQRVTQYF
DNA: TGTGCCAGCAGCCAGCGTGTAACCCAGTACTTC
J: TRBJ2-5
D: NA
V: TRBV3-1/TRBV3-2
size: NA

CDR3: CASSVHTETGGYGYTF
DNA: TGTGCCAGCAGCGTCCACACCGAGACAGGAGGCTATGGCTACACCTTC
J: TRBJ1-2
D: NA
V: TRBV9
size: NA

CDR3: CASIWTGVGTQYF
DNA: TGTGCCAGCATCTGGACAGGGGTGGGGACCCAGTACTTC
J: TRBJ2-5
D: TRBD1
V: TRBV2
size: once

CDR3: CASSDLAVSQPQHF
DNA: TGTGCCAGCAGTGACTTGGCAGTAAGTCAGCCCCAGCATTTT
J: TRBJ1-5
D: NA
V: TRBV2
size: once

CDR3: CASSPGQYSNQPQHF
DNA: TGTGCCAGCAGTCCTGGACAGTATAGCAATCAGCCCCAGCATTTT
J: TRBJ1-5
D: NA
V: TRBV6-5
size: NA

CDR3: CATRGGRNTEAFF
DNA: TGTGCCACCCGCGGAGGAAGGAACACTGAAGCTTTCTTT
J: TRBJ1-1
D: NA
V: TRBV12-3/TRBV12-4
size: NA

CDR3: CASSQLLAEETQYF
DNA: TGTGCCAGCAGCCAACTACTAGCGGAAGAGACCCAGTACTTC
J: TRBJ2-5
D: TRBD2
V: TRBV4-2
size: NA

CDR3: CAWSVTGLKRGYTF
DNA: TGTGCCTGGAGTGTAACAGGGCTCAAACGTGGCTACACCTTC
J: TRBJ1-2
D: NA
V: TRBV30
size: NA

CDR3: CASSWTGGTEAFF
DNA: TGTGCCAGCAGTTGGACAGGGGGCACTGAAGCTTTCTTT
J: TRBJ1-1
D: TRBD1
V: TRBV12-3/TRBV12-4
size: NA

CDR3: CASSLAGQGEVIVTGELFF
DNA: TGTGCCAGCAGCTTGGCGGGACAGGGGGAGGTAATTGTGACCGGGGAGCTGTTTTTT
J: TRBJ2-2
D: TRBD1
V: TRBV5-6
size: NA